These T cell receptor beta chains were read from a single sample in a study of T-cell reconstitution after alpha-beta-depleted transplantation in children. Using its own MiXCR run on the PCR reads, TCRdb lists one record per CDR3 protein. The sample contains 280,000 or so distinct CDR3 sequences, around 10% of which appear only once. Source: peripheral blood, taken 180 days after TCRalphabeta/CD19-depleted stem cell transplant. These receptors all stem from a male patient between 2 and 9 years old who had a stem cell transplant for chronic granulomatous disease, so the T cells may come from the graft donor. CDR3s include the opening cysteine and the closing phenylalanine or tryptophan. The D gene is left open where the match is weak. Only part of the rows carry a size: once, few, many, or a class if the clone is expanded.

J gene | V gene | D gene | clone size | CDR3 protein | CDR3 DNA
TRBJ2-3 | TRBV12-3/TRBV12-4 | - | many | CASSRPGTYLTDTQYF | TGTGCCAGCAGTCGACCCGGGACCTATCTCACAGATACGCAGTATTTT
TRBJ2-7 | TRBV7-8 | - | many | CASSLASVVGQYEQYF | TGTGCCAGCAGCTTAGCGTCGGTAGTGGGGCAGTACGAGCAGTACTTC
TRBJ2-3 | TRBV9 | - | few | CASSVGPLTDTQYF | TGTGCCAGCAGCGTAGGTCCCCTCACAGATACGCAGTATTTT
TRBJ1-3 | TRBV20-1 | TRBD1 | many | CSAKRGQGASGNTIYF | TGCAGTGCCAAGAGAGGACAGGGGGCATCGGGAAACACCATATATTTT
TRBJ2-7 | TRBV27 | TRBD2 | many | CASGGVGSYEQYF | TGTGCCAGCGGGGGGGTCGGATCCTACGAGCAGTACTTC
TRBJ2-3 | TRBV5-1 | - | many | CASSLGGLGDTQYF | TGCGCCAGCAGCTTGGGGGGGCTTGGAGATACGCAGTATTTT
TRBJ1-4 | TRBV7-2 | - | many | CASSLSGLPPAEKLFF | TGTGCCAGCAGCTTATCCGGGCTCCCCCCCGCGGAAAAACTGTTTTTT
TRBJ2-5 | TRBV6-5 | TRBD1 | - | CASSLTGGLQETQYF | TGTGCCAGCAGTTTGACAGGGGGACTCCAAGAGACCCAGTACTTC
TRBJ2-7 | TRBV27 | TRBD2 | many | CASSRPSGSSYEQYF | TGTGCCAGCAGTAGACCAAGCGGGAGCTCCTACGAGCAGTACTTC
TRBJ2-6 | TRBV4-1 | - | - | CASSQETAGANVLTF | TGCGCCAGCAGCCAAGAAACAGCTGGGGCCAACGTCCTGACTTTC
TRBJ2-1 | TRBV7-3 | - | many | CASSLNGGGQFF | TGTGCCAGCAGCTTAAACGGGGGAGGGCAGTTCTTC
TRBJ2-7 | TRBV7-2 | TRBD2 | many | CASSFSGGSLYEQYF | TGTGCCAGCAGCTTCTCGGGCGGGAGTCTTTACGAGCAGTACTTC
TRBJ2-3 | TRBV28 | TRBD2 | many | CASSFPWAGRVTDTQYF | TGTGCCAGCAGTTTTCCCTGGGCCGGGAGGGTGACAGATACGCAGTATTTT
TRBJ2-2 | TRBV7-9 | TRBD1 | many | CASRAGGAAGELFF | TGTGCCAGCCGGGCAGGGGGCGCCGCCGGGGAGCTGTTTTTT
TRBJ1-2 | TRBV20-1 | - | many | CSARTTNYGYTF | TGCAGTGCTAGGACAACTAACTATGGCTACACCTTC
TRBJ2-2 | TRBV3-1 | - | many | CASSQDRAIGELFF | TGTGCCAGCAGCCAAGATCGGGCGATCGGGGAGCTGTTTTTT
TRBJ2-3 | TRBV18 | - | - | CASSLRGPTQYF | TGTGCCAGCTCCCTCCGAGGCCCGACGCAGTATTTT
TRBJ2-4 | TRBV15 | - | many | CATSRANQGMGAKNIQYF | TGTGCCACCAGCAGAGCCAACCAGGGGATGGGGGCCAAAAACATTCAGTACTTC
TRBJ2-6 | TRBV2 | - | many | CASSGVTSGANVLTF | TGTGCCAGCTCCGGGGTAACCTCTGGGGCCAACGTCCTGACTTTC
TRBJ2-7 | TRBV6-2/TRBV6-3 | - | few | CASGDNYEQYF | TGTGCCAGCGGGGATAACTACGAGCAGTACTTC
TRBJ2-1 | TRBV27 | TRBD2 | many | CASSHGGGNEQFF | TGTGCCAGCAGTCACGGCGGGGGCAATGAGCAGTTCTTC
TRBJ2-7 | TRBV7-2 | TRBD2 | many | CASSPSGGRTYEQYF | TGTGCCAGCAGCCCCAGCGGGGGGCGAACCTACGAGCAGTACTTC
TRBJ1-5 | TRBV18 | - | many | CASSPSSYQPQHF | TGTGCCAGCTCACCAAGCAGCTATCAGCCCCAGCATTTT
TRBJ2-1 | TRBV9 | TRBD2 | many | CASSVEGSGNYNEQFF | TGTGCCAGCAGCGTAGAAGGTAGCGGGAATTACAATGAGCAGTTCTTC
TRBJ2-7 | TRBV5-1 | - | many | CASSHGRRGDEQYF | TGCGCCAGCAGCCATGGTAGGAGGGGGGACGAGCAGTACTTC
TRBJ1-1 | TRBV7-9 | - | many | CASSLIGAGMNTEAFF | TGTGCCAGCAGCTTAATAGGGGCAGGGATGAACACTGAAGCTTTCTTT
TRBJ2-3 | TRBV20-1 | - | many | CSASQRGKRQDTQYF | TGCAGTGCTAGCCAAAGGGGGAAAAGGCAGGATACGCAGTATTTT
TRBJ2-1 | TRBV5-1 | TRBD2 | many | CASSLVASGSAYNEQFF | TGCGCCAGCAGCTTGGTGGCTAGCGGGAGTGCCTACAATGAGCAGTTCTTC
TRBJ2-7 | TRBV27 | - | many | CASSLNAFSYEQYF | TGTGCCAGCAGTTTAAACGCTTTCTCCTACGAGCAGTACTTC
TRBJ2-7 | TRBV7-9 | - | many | CASSPRQASYEQYF | TGTGCCAGCAGCCCTAGACAGGCGAGCTACGAGCAGTACTTC
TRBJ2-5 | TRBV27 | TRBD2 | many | CASRNRGSGRFETQYF | TGTGCCAGCCGAAACCGGGGTAGCGGGAGGTTTGAGACCCAGTACTTC
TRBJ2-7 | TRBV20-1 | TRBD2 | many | CSARDLTGGGSYEQYF | TGCAGTGCTAGAGATCTCACCGGGGGGGGCTCCTACGAGCAGTACTTC
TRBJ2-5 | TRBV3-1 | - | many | CASSPDRQETQYF | TGTGCCAGCAGTCCGGACAGACAAGAGACCCAGTACTTC
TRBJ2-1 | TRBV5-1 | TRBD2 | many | CASSPGLAGLNEQFF | TGCGCCAGCAGCCCGGGACTAGCGGGTTTGAATGAGCAGTTCTTC
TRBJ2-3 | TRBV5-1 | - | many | CASSGAVQAITDTQYF | TGCGCCAGCAGCGGGGCGGTACAGGCAATCACAGATACGCAGTATTTT
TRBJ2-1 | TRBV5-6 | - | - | CASSLIAASYNEQFF | TGTGCCAGCAGCTTGATAGCGGCCTCCTACAATGAGCAGTTCTTC
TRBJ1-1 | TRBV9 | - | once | CASSVVGGGTEAFF | TGTGCCAGCAGCGTGGTCGGGGGCGGCACTGAAGCTTTCTTT
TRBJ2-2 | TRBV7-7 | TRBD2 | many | CASSPSSGGTNTGELFF | TGTGCTAGCAGCCCGTCTAGCGGGGGTACGAACACCGGGGAGCTGTTTTTT
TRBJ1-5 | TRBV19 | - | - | CASSIPRGGGNQPQHF | TGTGCCAGTAGTATCCCCCGAGGGGGGGGAAATCAGCCCCAGCATTTT
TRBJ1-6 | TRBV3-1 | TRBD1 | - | CASSPGTAVRDSYNSPLHF | TGTGCCAGCAGCCCCGGGACAGCTGTTCGGGACTCCTATAATTCACCCCTCCACTTT
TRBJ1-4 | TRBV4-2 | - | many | CASSPPRGNEKLFF | TGTGCCAGCAGCCCACCTCGCGGAAATGAAAAACTGTTTTTT
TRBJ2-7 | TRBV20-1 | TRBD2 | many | CSARGLGLADSYEQYF | TGCAGTGCTAGAGGTCTGGGACTAGCGGACTCCTACGAGCAGTACTTC
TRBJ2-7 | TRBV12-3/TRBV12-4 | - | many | CASRYGTLTYEQYF | TGTGCCAGCAGATACGGGACGCTTACCTACGAGCAGTACTTC
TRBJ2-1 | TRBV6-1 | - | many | CASKGLTTYNEQFF | TGTGCCAGCAAGGGACTGACGACCTACAATGAGCAGTTCTTC
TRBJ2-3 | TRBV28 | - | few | CASRPHSIRTDTQYF | TGTGCCAGCAGACCCCATAGCATTCGCACAGATACGCAGTATTTT
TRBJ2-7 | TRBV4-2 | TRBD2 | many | CASSQDSGGLGTTYYEQYF | TGTGCCAGCAGCCAAGATTCGGGAGGCCTTGGGACTACCTACTACGAGCAGTACTTC
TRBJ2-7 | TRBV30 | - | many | CAWSRAAYEQYF | TGTGCCTGGAGTCGGGCAGCGTACGAGCAGTACTTC
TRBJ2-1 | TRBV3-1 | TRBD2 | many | CASSQGLANEQFF | TGTGCCAGCAGCCAGGGACTAGCCAATGAGCAGTTCTTC